The entry below gives a single T cell receptor beta chain sequence along with its context. Its cognate antigen is unknown. After removal of 5 bases from V and 11 bases from J, the junction contained 4 bases not matched to a gene. CDR3 size: 12 residues. CDR1 is SEHNR, CDR2 FQNEAQ, per germline (reference sequence). The data derive from a study of shared clonotypes between healthy human individuals. Study context: CD4 naive and memory got three plates each, CD8 naive two, CD8 memory one.

Study outcomes and limitations: Clonotype sharing across donors was expected to vary with sequencing depth. Relative to memory subsets, naive subsets generally showed larger estimated richness.

This table comes from immunoSEQ multiplex PCR, and its TCRdb copy is limited to in-frame clones, with some not included. The data show fewer than 1.4 million clones, around 78% seen once. The sequence was collected from a man between 18 and 29 years old in good health. Some clones in this sample may be carry-over from other donors' samples. The sequenced sample consisted of memory CD4+ T cells from PBMCs. As to subset: CD45RA-negative fraction. The chain combines TRBV7-9 with TRBJ1-4; 8 positions match TRBD1. The DNA of the CDR3 is TGTGCCAGCAGCACCGGACAGGGCAAACTGTTTTTT. Translation: CASSTGQGKLFF.